Included here is one T cell receptor (beta chain) sequence, with context. No antigen is known for it. From RNA transcripts, TCR beta CDR3 regions were amplified. A first-round RT-PCR of the TCR CDR3 used the HTBI primer set. Using its own MiXCR run on the multiplex PCR reads, TCRdb lists one record per CDR3 protein. Of about 420,000 distinct CDR3 sequences in the sample, about 15% are singletons; the top ten hold 14%. The entry originates in a study of T cells in Graves' hyperthyroidism and ophthalmopathy. As for the study in general: Blood from the periphery was taken at initial diagnosis, before any treatment. Points from the study as a whole: Classification by a 13 V-J model distinguished ophthalmopathy from stable hyperthyroidism. Appearing also in blood were most of the thyroid clonotypes expanded above 0.001.

This CDR3 has 13 residues. Germline V lookup: CDR1 MNHNS, CDR2 SASEGT. Germline trimming cut 5 bases from V and 7 bases from J; bases unmatched to any gene: 7. These patients, aged 18 to 65, had recently diagnosed hyperthyroidism lasting under 2 months. The chain has TRBV6-1 and TRBJ2-7, with TRBD2 matching 8 bases. The sequenced material came from blood. The source of this sequence is a woman aged 18-35 years with Graves' hyperthyroidism. The CDR3 DNA sequence: TGTGCCAGCAGTTCAGCGGGGGTTAGGGAGCAGTACTTC. It is translated as CASSSAGVREQYF.